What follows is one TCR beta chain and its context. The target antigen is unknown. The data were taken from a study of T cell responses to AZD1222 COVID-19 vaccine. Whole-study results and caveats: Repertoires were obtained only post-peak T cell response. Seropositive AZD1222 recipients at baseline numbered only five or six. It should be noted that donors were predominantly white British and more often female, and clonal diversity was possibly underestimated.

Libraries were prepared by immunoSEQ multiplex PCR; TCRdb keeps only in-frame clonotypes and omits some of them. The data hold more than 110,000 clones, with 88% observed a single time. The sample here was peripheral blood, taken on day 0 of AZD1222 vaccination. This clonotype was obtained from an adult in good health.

The CDR3 DNA sequence: TGTGCCAGCAGCTTTGATGGGACGGTGAACACTGAAGCTTTCTTT. It specifies CASSFDGTVNTEAFF. The rearrangement joins TRBV5-5 to TRBJ1-1, with a weak D call TRBD1 (5 bases). CDR1 is SGHKS and CDR2 is YYEKEE in the germline V gene (reference sequence). This CDR3 has 15 amino acids. V was pared by 2 bases and J by 0 bases, with 11 bases between. Full variable domain (missing parts from reference TRBV5-5 and TRBJ1-1): DAGVTQSPTHLIKTRGQQVTLRCSPISGHKSVSWYQQVLGQGPQFIFQYYEKEERGRGNFPDRFSARQFPNYSSELNVNALLLGDSALYLCASSFDGTVNTEAFFGQGTRLTVV.